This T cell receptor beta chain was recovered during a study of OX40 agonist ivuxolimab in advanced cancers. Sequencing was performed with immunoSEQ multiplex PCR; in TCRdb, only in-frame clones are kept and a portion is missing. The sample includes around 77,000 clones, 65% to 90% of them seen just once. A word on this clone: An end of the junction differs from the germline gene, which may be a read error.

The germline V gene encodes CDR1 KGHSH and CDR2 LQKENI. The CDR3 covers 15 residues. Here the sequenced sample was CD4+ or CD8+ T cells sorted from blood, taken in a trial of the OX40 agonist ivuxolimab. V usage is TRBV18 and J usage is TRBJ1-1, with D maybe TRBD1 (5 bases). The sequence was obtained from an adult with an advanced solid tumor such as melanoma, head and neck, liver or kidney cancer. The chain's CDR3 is CASSPPLAGNPEAFF. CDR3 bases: TGTGCCAGCTCACCACCGTTAGCAGGGAACCCTGAAGCTTTCTTT.